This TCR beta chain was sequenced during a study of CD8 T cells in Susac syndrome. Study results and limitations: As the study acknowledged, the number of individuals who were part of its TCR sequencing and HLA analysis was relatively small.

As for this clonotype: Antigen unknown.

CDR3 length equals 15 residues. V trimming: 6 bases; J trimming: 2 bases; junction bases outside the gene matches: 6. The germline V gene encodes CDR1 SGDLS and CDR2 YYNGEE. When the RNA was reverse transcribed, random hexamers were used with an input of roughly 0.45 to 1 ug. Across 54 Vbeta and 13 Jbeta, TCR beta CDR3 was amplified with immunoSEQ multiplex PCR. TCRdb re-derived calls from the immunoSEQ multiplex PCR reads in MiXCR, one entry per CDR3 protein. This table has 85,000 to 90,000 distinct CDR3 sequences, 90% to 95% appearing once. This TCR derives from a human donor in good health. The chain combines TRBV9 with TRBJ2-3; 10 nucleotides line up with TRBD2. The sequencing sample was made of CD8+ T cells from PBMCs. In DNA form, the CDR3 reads TGTGCCAGCACGGATAGCGGGGGGAACACAGATACGCAGTATTTT. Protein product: CASTDSGGNTDTQYF.